These T cell receptor beta chains were read from a single sample in a study of cytomegalovirus exposure and HLA in healthy donors. Repertoires were generated with immunoSEQ multiplex PCR, while TCRdb's copy carries only in-frame clones and drops some. Of over 150,000 clones in the sample, around four fifths are singletons; the top ten hold around 1.3%. The sample consisted of PBMCs. The source of these receptors is a woman in her 50s in good health and CMV-seronegative. Both conserved end residues are part of each CDR3. A D gene is named only where the DNA matches it firmly. The listing skips clone size in some rows; elsewhere it reads once, few, many or a size class.

D gene,clone size,V gene,J gene,CDR3 DNA,CDR3 protein
TRBD2,NA,TRBV27,TRBJ2-3,TGTGCCAGCTGGGGGGCGGGGGGGTACGATACGCAGTATTTT,CASWGAGGYDTQYF
NA,NA,TRBV5-5,TRBJ1-5,TGTGCCAGCAGCTACGACGCGGGCAATCAGCCCCAGCATTTT,CASSYDAGNQPQHF
TRBD2,NA,TRBV5-1,TRBJ2-3,TGCGCCAGCAGCTTTGGACTAGCGGGGACGATATCAAGCACAGATACGCAGTATTTT,CASSFGLAGTISSTDTQYF
TRBD2,NA,TRBV7-8,TRBJ2-1,TGTGCCAGCAGCTTAGCTAGCGGGGGCCCCTACAATGAGCAGTTCTTC,CASSLASGGPYNEQFF
NA,NA,TRBV5-6,TRBJ1-4,TGTGCCAGTCATGACAGCGGGGGCTCAGGTGAAAAACTGTTTTTT,CASHDSGGSGEKLFF
NA,NA,TRBV9,TRBJ1-2,TGTGCCAGCAGCGCCGCCTTGGGCGGCTACACCTTC,CASSAALGGYTF
NA,NA,TRBV5-6,TRBJ1-1,TGTGCCAGCAGCTTGCGAGGGCTGAACACTGAAGCTTTCTTT,CASSLRGLNTEAFF
TRBD1,NA,TRBV7-2,TRBJ1-1,TGTGCCAGCAGCTTGGACAGGGGGCAGGCTGAAGCTTTCTTT,CASSLDRGQAEAFF
TRBD1,once,TRBV4-1,TRBJ2-7,TGCGCCAGCAGACCCTGGGACAGGGCTACCTACGAGCAGTACTTC,CASRPWDRATYEQYF
TRBD1,NA,TRBV25-1,TRBJ1-6,TGTGCCAGCAACCCGGGACAGGGTCTGAGGGGTAATTCACCCCTCCACTTT,CASNPGQGLRGNSPLHF
TRBD1,few,TRBV6-6,TRBJ1-1,TGTGCCAGCAGTTTCACCACAGGGGGTATCACTGAAGCTTTCTTT,CASSFTTGGITEAFF
TRBD1,few,TRBV2,TRBJ1-2,TGTGCCAGCAGTGAAGCCGGGACAGGGATCTATGGCTACACCTTC,CASSEAGTGIYGYTF
NA,NA,TRBV5-1,TRBJ1-2,TGCGCCAGCAGAATGGGGCCTCAGAATGGCTACACCTTC,CASRMGPQNGYTF
NA,NA,TRBV27,TRBJ1-6,TGTGCCAGCAGTTTATCCATCCAGGGTCTGGCCCTCCACTTT,CASSLSIQGLALHF
NA,NA,TRBV29-1,TRBJ1-2,TGCAGCGTTGAACGGGGAGCTAACTATGGCTACACCTTC,CSVERGANYGYTF
NA,NA,TRBV19,TRBJ1-1,TGTGCCAGTAGTGATGTCTTTAGGGGACACAAAGCTTTCTTT,CASSDVFRGHKAFF
NA,NA,TRBV14,TRBJ2-4,TGTGCCAGCAGCCAAGTCGGAAACATTCAGTACTTC,CASSQVGNIQYF
NA,NA,TRBV27,TRBJ2-3,TGTGCCAGCAGTTTAGGGGACTCTAGCACAGATACGCAGTATTTT,CASSLGDSSTDTQYF
TRBD2,few,TRBV2,TRBJ2-7,TGTGCCAGCAAGCCAGGGAGGGATTCCTACGAGCAGTACTTC,CASKPGRDSYEQYF
TRBD1,NA,TRBV19,TRBJ1-5,TGTGCCTCGAAAGGACAGGAAGCCTATAGCAATCAGCCCCAGCATTTT,CASKGQEAYSNQPQHF
TRBD1,once,TRBV5-1,TRBJ1-2,TGCGCCAGCAGCTTGTACGACAGGGAGACAAATGGCTACACCTTC,CASSLYDRETNGYTF
TRBD2,NA,TRBV5-1,TRBJ2-2,TGCGCCAGCAGCTTGGGGCTAGCGGACACCGGGGAGCTGTTTTTT,CASSLGLADTGELFF
TRBD2,NA,TRBV27,TRBJ2-1,TGTGCCAGCAGCCCGGGTAGGGCTAGCGGCTCCTACAATGAGCAGTTCTTC,CASSPGRASGSYNEQFF
TRBD2,once,TRBV11-2,TRBJ2-1,TGTGCCAGTGGGGGGGAGGCCATCTACAATGAGCAGTTCTTC,CASGGEAIYNEQFF
TRBD1,NA,TRBV28,TRBJ1-1,TGTGCCAGTACCATAAAACAGGGGAGTTTTTGGAACACTGAAGCTTTCTTT,CASTIKQGSFWNTEAFF
TRBD2,NA,TRBV5-1,TRBJ2-2,TGCGCCAGCAGCGAAGTTAGCGGGGGCCGAGGGGAGCTGTTTTTT,CASSEVSGGRGELFF
NA,NA,TRBV5-1,TRBJ2-1,TGCGCCAGCAGCTTAACGGGAAGGGAATACAATGAGCAGTTCTTC,CASSLTGREYNEQFF
NA,few,TRBV19,TRBJ1-1,TGTGCCAGCATTAGCCCCGACCTTATGAACACTGAAGCTTTCTTT,CASISPDLMNTEAFF
NA,NA,TRBV7-9,TRBJ1-2,TGTGCCAGCAGCTTAGGGGGCTCCCACTATGGCTACACCTTC,CASSLGGSHYGYTF
NA,NA,TRBV19,TRBJ2-7,TGTGCCAGTAGTATGCCAGGGTCTTCCTACGAGCAGTACTTC,CASSMPGSSYEQYF
NA,NA,TRBV5-1,TRBJ1-1,TGCGCCAGCAGTTCCACCCCCATAGGGGAAAACACTGAAGCTTTCTTT,CASSSTPIGENTEAFF
NA,NA,TRBV6-6,TRBJ1-1,TGTGCCAGCAGTTACGAGGGGGTGGCCGGGGCTTTCTTT,CASSYEGVAGAFF
NA,NA,TRBV19,TRBJ1-2,TGTGCCAGTAGGCCTACAGAACGAAACCTATATGGCTACACCTTC,CASRPTERNLYGYTF
TRBD2,few,TRBV4-2,TRBJ2-5,TGTGCCAGCAGCCAAGGGCTAGCGGGAGAAGAGACCCAGTACTTC,CASSQGLAGEETQYF
NA,NA,TRBV7-8,TRBJ2-1,TGTGCCAGCAGTCTTTTCAACCGGGACACGAACAATGAGCAGTTCTTC,CASSLFNRDTNNEQFF
TRBD2,NA,TRBV7-2,TRBJ2-7,TGTGCCAGCAGCCGACCGGCGAACGGGAGGACAACCTACGAGCAGTACTTC,CASSRPANGRTTYEQYF
TRBD2,NA,TRBV9,TRBJ2-5,TGTGCCAGCAGCGTAGAGGGGGGACTAGTAGGGGAGACCCAGTACTTC,CASSVEGGLVGETQYF
TRBD1,NA,TRBV5-4,TRBJ1-1,TGTGCCAGCAGCTTCCTACAGGGGGCAGGAACTGAAGCTTTCTTT,CASSFLQGAGTEAFF
TRBD1,NA,TRBV19,TRBJ2-1,TGTGCCAGTAGTAACAGGGGGCGTTCCAATGAGCAGTTCTTC,CASSNRGRSNEQFF
NA,NA,TRBV2,TRBJ2-3,TGTGCCAGCAGCCTTGTGCGCCGCACAGATACGCAGTATTTT,CASSLVRRTDTQYF
TRBD1,once,TRBV28,TRBJ1-1,TGTGCCAGCAGTTCAGGGGGGATAAGGTGGACTGAAGCTTTCTTT,CASSSGGIRWTEAFF
NA,NA,TRBV4-3,TRBJ1-4,TGCGCCAGCAGCCAGGTTGCTACGACTAATGAAAAACTGTTTTTT,CASSQVATTNEKLFF
NA,few,TRBV4-3,TRBJ2-3,TGCGCCAGCAGCCAAGATTTCGGGGTTAGCACAGATACGCAGTATTTT,CASSQDFGVSTDTQYF
TRBD1,NA,TRBV11-2,TRBJ2-2,TGTGCCAGCAGCTATATTTTCCAATACGACAGGGCATACACCGGGGAGCTGTTTTTT,CASSYIFQYDRAYTGELFF
TRBD2,NA,TRBV9,TRBJ2-3,TGTGCCAGCAGCGTAGCTCTCCTAGCGGGGGCCAACACAGATACGCAGTATTTT,CASSVALLAGANTDTQYF
TRBD2,NA,TRBV5-1,TRBJ2-5,TGCGCCAGCAGCTTGTCTTCGCTAGCGGGGGGGCAAGAGACCCAGTACTTC,CASSLSSLAGGQETQYF
TRBD1,NA,TRBV6-5,TRBJ1-4,TGTGCCAGCAGTTACTTGCCGGGACAGGGGAGTGGGAAACTGTTTTTT,CASSYLPGQGSGKLFF
NA,NA,TRBV7-2,TRBJ2-1,TGTGCCAGCAGCCTGACTTCCACGGGGCAGTTCTTC,CASSLTSTGQFF
TRBD2,NA,TRBV12-5,TRBJ2-1,TGTGCTAGTGGGGGGGGGATCTTTGCGGGAGGGTCCTACAATGAGCAGTTCTTC,CASGGGIFAGGSYNEQFF
TRBD2,NA,TRBV29-1,TRBJ2-3,TGCAGCGTTGCAGGACTAGCGGGGGATACGCAGTATTTT,CSVAGLAGDTQYF
TRBD2,NA,TRBV7-2,TRBJ2-3,TGTGCCAGCAGTTCACTAGCGGGGCGAATCACTAGCACAGATACGCAGTATTTT,CASSSLAGRITSTDTQYF
TRBD2,NA,TRBV25-1,TRBJ2-1,TGTGCCAGCAGCGTCGGACTAGCGGGAGGATTCAATGAGCAGTTCTTC,CASSVGLAGGFNEQFF
TRBD1,NA,TRBV6-5,TRBJ2-7,TGTGCCAGCAGTTACTCCTGGGACAGGAACTACGAGCAGTACTTC,CASSYSWDRNYEQYF
NA,NA,TRBV11-3,TRBJ2-1,TGTGCCAGCAGCTTAGATCCTTATACGGAGGAGCAGTTCTTC,CASSLDPYTEEQFF
NA,NA,TRBV9,TRBJ1-6,TGTGCCAGCAGTAAAAGCCCAGGGTCCTATAATTCACCCCTCCACTTT,CASSKSPGSYNSPLHF